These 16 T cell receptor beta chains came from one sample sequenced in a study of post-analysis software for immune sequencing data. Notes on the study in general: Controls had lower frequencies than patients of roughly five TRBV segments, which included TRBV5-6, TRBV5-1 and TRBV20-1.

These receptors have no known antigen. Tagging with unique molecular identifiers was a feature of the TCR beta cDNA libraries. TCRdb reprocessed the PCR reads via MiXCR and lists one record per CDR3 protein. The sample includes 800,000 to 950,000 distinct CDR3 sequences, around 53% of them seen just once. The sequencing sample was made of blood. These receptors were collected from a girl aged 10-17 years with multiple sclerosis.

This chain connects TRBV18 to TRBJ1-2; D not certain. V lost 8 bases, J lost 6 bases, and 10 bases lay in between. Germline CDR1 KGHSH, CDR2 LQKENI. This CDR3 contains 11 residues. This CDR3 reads CASPIGNGYTF. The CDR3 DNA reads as TGTGCCAGCCCAATAGGAAATGGCTACACCTTC. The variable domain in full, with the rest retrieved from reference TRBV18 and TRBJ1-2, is NAGVMQNPRHLVRRRGQEARLRCSPMKGHSHVYWYRQLPEEGLKFMVYLQKENIIDESGMPKERFSAEFPKEGPSILRIQQVVRGDSAAYFCASPIGNGYTFGSGTRLTVV.

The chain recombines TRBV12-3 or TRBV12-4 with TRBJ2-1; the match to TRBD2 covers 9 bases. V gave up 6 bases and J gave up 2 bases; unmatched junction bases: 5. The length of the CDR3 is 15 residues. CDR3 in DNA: TGTGCCAGCAGACCCGGGACTAGCCCCTACAATGAGCAGTTCTTC. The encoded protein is CASRPGTSPYNEQFF.

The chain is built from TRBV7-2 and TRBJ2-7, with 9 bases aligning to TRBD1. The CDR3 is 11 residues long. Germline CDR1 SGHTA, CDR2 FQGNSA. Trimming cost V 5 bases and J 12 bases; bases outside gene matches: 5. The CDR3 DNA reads TGTGCCAGCAGCCAAGGACAGGGGCGGTACTTC. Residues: CASSQGQGRYF.

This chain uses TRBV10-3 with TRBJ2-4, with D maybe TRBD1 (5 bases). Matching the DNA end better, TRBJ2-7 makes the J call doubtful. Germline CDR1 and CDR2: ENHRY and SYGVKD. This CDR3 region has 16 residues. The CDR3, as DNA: TGTGCCATCAGTGAGTCCCAGGGTTCGATAACCTACGAGCAGTACTTC. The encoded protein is CAISESQGSITYEQYF.

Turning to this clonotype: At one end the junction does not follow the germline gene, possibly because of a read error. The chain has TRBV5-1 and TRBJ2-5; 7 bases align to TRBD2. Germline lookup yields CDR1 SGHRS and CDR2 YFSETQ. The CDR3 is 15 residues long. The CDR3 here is CARSLAASGQETQYF. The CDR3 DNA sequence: TGCGCCCGCAGCTTGGCGGCTAGCGGCCAAGAGACCCAGTACTTC. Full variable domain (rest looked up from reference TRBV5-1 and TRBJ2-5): KAGVTQTPRYLIKTRGQQVTLSCSPISGHRSVSWYQQTPGQGLQFLFEYFSETQRNKGNFPGRFSGRQFSNSRSEMNVSTLELGDSALYLCARSLAASGQETQYFGPGTRLLVL.

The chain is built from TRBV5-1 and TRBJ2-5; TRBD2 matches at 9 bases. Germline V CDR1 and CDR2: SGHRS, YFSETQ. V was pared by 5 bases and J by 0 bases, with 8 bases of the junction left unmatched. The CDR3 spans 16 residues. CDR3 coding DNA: TGCGCCAGCAGTTGGGGGGCTAGCGGGAACCAAGAGACCCAGTACTTC. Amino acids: CASSWGASGNQETQYF.

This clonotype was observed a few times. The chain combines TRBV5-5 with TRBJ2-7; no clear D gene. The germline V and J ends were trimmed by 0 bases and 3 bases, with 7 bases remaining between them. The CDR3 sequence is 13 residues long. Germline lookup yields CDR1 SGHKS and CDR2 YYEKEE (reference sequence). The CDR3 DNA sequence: TGTGCCAGCAGCTTGGGTTACGACTACGAGCAGTACTTC. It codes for CASSLGYDYEQYF.

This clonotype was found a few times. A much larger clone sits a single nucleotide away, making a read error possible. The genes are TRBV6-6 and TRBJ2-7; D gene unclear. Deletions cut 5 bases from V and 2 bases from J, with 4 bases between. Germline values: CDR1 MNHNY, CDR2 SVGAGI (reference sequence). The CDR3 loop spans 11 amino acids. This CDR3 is CASSIPYEQYF. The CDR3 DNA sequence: TGTGCCAGCAGTATCCCCTACGAGCAGTACTTC.

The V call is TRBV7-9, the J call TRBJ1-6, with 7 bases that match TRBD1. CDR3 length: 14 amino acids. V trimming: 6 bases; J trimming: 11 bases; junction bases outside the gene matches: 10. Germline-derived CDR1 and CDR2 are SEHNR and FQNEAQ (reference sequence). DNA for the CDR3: TGTGCCAGCAGAACGGGGACAGAAAATACACCCCTCCACTTT. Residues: CASRTGTENTPLHF.

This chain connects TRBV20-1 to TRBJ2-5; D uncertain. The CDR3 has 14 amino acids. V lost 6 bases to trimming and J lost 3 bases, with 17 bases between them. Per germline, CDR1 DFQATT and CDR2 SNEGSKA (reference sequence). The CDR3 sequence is CSAFPGPLKETQYF. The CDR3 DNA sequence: TGCAGTGCCTTCCCGGGCCCCCTGAAAGAGACCCAGTACTTC.

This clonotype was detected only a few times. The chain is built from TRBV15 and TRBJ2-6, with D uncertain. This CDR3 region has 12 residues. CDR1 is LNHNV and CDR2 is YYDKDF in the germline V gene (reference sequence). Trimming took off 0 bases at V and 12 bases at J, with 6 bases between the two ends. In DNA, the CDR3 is TGTGCCACCAGCAGAGATAGGAGCGTCCTGACTTTC. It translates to CATSRDRSVLTF. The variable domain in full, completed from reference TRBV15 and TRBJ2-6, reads DAMVIQNPRYQVTQFGKPVTLSCSQTLNHNVMYWYQQKSSQAPKLLFHYYDKDFNNEADTPDNFQSRRPNTSFCFLDIRSPGLGDTAMYLCATSRDRSVLTFGAGSRLTVL.

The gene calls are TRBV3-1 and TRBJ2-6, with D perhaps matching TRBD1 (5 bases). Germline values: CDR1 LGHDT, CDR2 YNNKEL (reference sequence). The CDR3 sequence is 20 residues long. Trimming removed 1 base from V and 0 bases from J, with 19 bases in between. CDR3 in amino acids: CASSQVLGRAHFSGANVLTF. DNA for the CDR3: TGTGCCAGCAGCCAAGTATTGGGCAGGGCTCACTTCTCTGGGGCCAACGTCCTGACTTTC.

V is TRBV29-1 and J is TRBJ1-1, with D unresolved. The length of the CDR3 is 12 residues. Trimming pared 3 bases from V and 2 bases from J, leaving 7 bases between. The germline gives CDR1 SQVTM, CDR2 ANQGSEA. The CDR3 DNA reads TGCAGCGTTGACCGGGTCAACACTGAAGCTTTCTTT. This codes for CSVDRVNTEAFF.

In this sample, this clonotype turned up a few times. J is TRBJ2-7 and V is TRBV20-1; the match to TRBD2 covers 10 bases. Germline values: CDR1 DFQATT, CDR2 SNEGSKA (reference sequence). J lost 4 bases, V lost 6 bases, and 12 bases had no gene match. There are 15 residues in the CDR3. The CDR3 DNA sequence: TGCAGTGCCGAGACTAGCGGGCCAGGCATGTACGAGCAGTACTTC. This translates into CSAETSGPGMYEQYF.

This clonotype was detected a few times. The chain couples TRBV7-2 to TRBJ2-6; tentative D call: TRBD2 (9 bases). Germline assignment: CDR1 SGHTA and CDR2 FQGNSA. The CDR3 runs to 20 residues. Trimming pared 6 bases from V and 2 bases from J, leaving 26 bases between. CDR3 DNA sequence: TGTGCCAGCAGTGACAGGGGAGGTCTAGCGGGACTCACTGGGGCCAACGTCCTGACTTTC. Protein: CASSDRGGLAGLTGANVLTF.

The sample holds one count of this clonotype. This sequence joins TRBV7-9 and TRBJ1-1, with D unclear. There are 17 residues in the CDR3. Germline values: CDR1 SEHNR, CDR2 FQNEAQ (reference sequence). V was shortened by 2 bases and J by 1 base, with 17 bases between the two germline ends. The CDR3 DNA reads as TGTGCCAGCAGCTTACTGGGGAGGGCCAGATCGAACACTGAAGCTTTCTTT. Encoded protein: CASSLLGRARSNTEAFF.